The clone carrying this TCR beta chain showed up many times. Its antigen remains unknown. From germline, CDR1 is MDHEN and CDR2 SYDVKM. V lost 1 base and J lost 4; bases outside the gene matches: 3. CDR3 length: 14 residues. This entry belongs to a study of regulatory T cells in long-lasting Graves disease. Study-wide points: Among persistent patients, a larger number of public clonotypes were shared (about 2,800) than among newly diagnosed patients (around 980). Persistent Graves' disease cases displayed lower TCR diversity than newly diagnosed ones.

Specified time point: persistent/refractory GD, antithyroid drugs over 5 years with positive TRAb. After RNA was extracted from PBMCs, the TCR library was made from it. Investigators prepared the TCR beta libraries by applying iRepertoire HTBI primers and Arm-PCR of CDR3 regions. TCRdb independently ran MiXCR on the multiplex PCR reads; one entry per CDR3 protein. Counted here are 650,000 to 850,000 distinct CDR3 sequences, approximately 29% occurring once; the ten biggest clones make up around 42%. Sequences were derived from peripheral blood mononuclear cells (PBMCs), sampled when the disease was refractory, from a patient treated with antithyroid drugs. The J gene is TRBJ2-7, the V gene TRBV28, with 8 bases matching TRBD2. The receptor was derived from a female donor with Graves disease. CDR3 protein: CASSLYSGTYEQYF. The DNA of the CDR3 is TGTGCCAGCAGTTTATATAGCGGGACATACGAGCAGTACTTC. Variable domain in full (rest from reference TRBV28 and TRBJ2-7): DVKVTQSSRYLVKRTGEKVFLECVQDMDHENMFWYRQDPGLGLRLIYFSYDVKMKEKGDIPEGYSVSREKKERFSLILESASTNQTSMYLCASSLYSGTYEQYFGPGTRLTVT.